This entry lists 25 T cell receptor beta chains sequenced from one sample in a study of CD8+CD57+ T cells in acquired aplastic anemia. Only patients with CD8+CD57+ cell expansion on flow cytometry were chosen for sequencing. TCR beta VDJ combinations and CDR3 sequences were profiled from genomic DNA. TCRdb analysed the reads with MiXCR anew, one entry per CDR3 protein. The repertoire holds around 210,000 distinct CDR3 sequences, with approximately 60% as singletons. Source material: sorted CD4+, CD8+, or CD8+CD57+ T cells (not recorded which) from PBMCs. The receptors here all came from a human donor with aplastic anemia.

V usage is TRBV7-9 and J usage is TRBJ1-1; no reliable D call. Germline V gives CDR1 SEHNR, CDR2 FQNEAQ (reference sequence). The length of the CDR3 is 13 residues. Between the trimmed V and J ends, which lost 6 bases and 4 bases, there was a span of 12 bases. The CDR3, as DNA: TGTGCCAGCAGTTACACACAGTCCACTGAAGCTTTCTTT. It yields the protein CASSYTQSTEAFF.

CDR3 region: CASSLVFGDTEAFF. The CDR3 nucleotides are TGTGCCAGCAGCTTAGTATTTGGGGACACTGAAGCTTTCTTT. The V gene is TRBV7-6, the J gene TRBJ1-1, with D unresolved. Germline V gene sequence: CDR1 SGHVS, CDR2 FNYEAQ. The CDR3 loop spans 14 amino acids. V lost 1 base to trimming and J lost 3 bases, with 9 bases between them.

CDR3 protein: CASSLDGGDQPQHF. DNA of the CDR3: TGTGCCAGCAGCTTAGATGGAGGGGATCAGCCCCAGCATTTT. The rearrangement uses TRBV11-2 and TRBJ1-5; possibly TRBD1 for D (5 bases). V lost 0 bases, J lost 5 bases, and 8 bases lay in between. The CDR3 length is 14 residues. Looked up from germline, CDR1 is SGHAT and CDR2 is FQNNGV. Variable domain in full (rest from reference TRBV11-2 and TRBJ1-5): EAGVAQSPRYKIIEKRQSVAFWCNPISGHATLYWYQQILGQGPKLLIQFQNNGVVDDSQLPKDRFSAERLKGVDSTLKIQPAKLEDSAVYLCASSLDGGDQPQHFGDGTRLSIL.

This chain uses TRBV14 with TRBJ2-5; perhaps TRBD1 as D (5 bases). Per germline, CDR1 SGHDN and CDR2 FVKESK. The CDR3 totals 15 residues. V lost 1 base and J lost 5, with 14 bases in between. This CDR3 reads CASSQVGRVEETQYF. The CDR3 region has the DNA TGTGCCAGCAGCCAAGTCGGCAGGGTGGAGGAGACCCAGTACTTC.

This chain links TRBV7-3 with TRBJ2-5; D is unclear. V was clipped by 2 bases and J by 1 base, with 5 bases between them. Germline V gives CDR1 SGHTA, CDR2 FQGTGA. This CDR3 comprises 13 residues. CDR3 bases: TGTGCCAGCAGCTTAGTAGCCCAAGAGACCCAGTACTTC. Protein sequence: CASSLVAQETQYF.

This clonotype was recorded many times. The CDR3 DNA follows: TGTGCCAGCAGCGTAATTAGTACAGATACGCAGTATTTT. It codes for CASSVISTDTQYF. The chain joins TRBV9 to TRBJ2-3; D not certain. Germline CDR1 is SGDLS and CDR2 is YYNGEE. Trimming removed 1 base at V and 3 bases at J, with 6 bases between. The CDR3 totals 13 residues.

The chain combines TRBV2 with TRBJ2-7, with 15 bases fitting TRBD2. Germline loops: CDR1 SNHLY, CDR2 FYNNEI. CDR3 length: 14 amino acids. V lost 8 bases to trimming and J lost 7 bases; unmatched junction nucleotides: 6. The CDR3 DNA reads as TGTGCCAGCGTCGGACTAGCGGGAGGGAGGGAGCAGTACTTC. Translating gives CASVGLAGGREQYF.

The V call is TRBV25-1, the J call TRBJ2-5; D possibly corresponds to TRBD1 (6 bases). The CDR3 has 13 amino acids. Between the trimmed V and J ends, which lost 2 bases and 4 bases, there was a span of 8 bases. Germline CDR1 reads MGHDK; CDR2 reads SYGVNS. In DNA form, the CDR3 reads TGTGCCAGCAGTGAAGGGGGCCGAGAGACCCAGTACTTC. The encoded protein is CASSEGGRETQYF.

The chain is built from TRBV2 and TRBJ2-7; D could derive from TRBD1 or TRBD2 (5 bases each). Trimming took off 4 bases at V and 2 bases at J, with 12 bases between the two ends. Per germline, CDR1 SNHLY and CDR2 FYNNEI. The CDR3 runs 14 residues. The CDR3 sequence is CASSGGQGAYEQYF. CDR3 sequence (DNA): TGTGCCAGCAGTGGCGGGCAGGGAGCCTACGAGCAGTACTTC.

This clonotype was detected only a few times. This chain connects TRBV12-3 or TRBV12-4 to TRBJ1-1; no firm D call. The CDR3 length is 12 residues. V gave up 5 bases and J gave up 8 bases, with 12 bases separating them. CDR3 loop: CASSVGNLEAFF. CDR3 sequence (DNA): TGTGCCAGCAGTGTCGGGAACCTAGAAGCTTTCTTT.

The DNA for the CDR3 is TGTGCCAGCAGTGAACCCCATGGAGGGGCTGAAGCTTTCTTT. Translated: CASSEPHGGAEAFF. This sequence joins TRBV6-1 and TRBJ1-1, with D tentatively TRBD1 (5 bases). Trimming stripped 2 bases from V and 6 bases from J, with 13 bases between. The CDR3 extends over 14 amino acids. Germline CDR1 MNHNS, CDR2 SASEGT.

This clonotype occurred a few times. The V and J genes are TRBV20-1 and TRBJ1-6; no definite D call. CDR3 length: 11 residues. CDR1 and CDR2 from the germline V gene are DFQATT and SNEGSKA (reference sequence). V was cut by 3 bases and J by 14 bases, with 11 bases left in between. CDR3 DNA: TGCAGTGCTAGGGACGGCCTCACCCTCCACTTT. As protein: CSARDGLTLHF.

This clonotype was observed a few times. The chain uses TRBV7-3 and TRBJ2-2; tentative D call: TRBD2 (5 bases). The CDR3 consists of 13 residues. The germline gives CDR1 SGHTA, CDR2 FQGTGA. The V end lost 1 base, the J end lost 7 bases, and 7 bases lay between the germline ends. CDR3 sequence: CASSLKRDGELFF. In DNA form, the CDR3 reads TGTGCCAGCAGCTTAAAACGGGACGGGGAGCTGTTTTTT.

This chain connects TRBV6-5 to TRBJ1-1, with D possibly TRBD1 on 5 matching bases. The germline V gene has CDR1 MNHEY and CDR2 SVGAGI. The V gene lost 0 bases and the J gene lost 3 bases, with 8 bases spanning the gap. The CDR3 sequence is 14 residues long. The CDR3 DNA is TGTGCCAGCAGTTACTCAATGGGGGACACTGAAGCTTTCTTT. The encoded protein is CASSYSMGDTEAFF.

The chain has TRBV2 and TRBJ2-1; D is possibly TRBD1 or TRBD2 (5 bases each). Germline CDR1 SNHLY, CDR2 FYNNEI. The CDR3 contains 15 residues. V gave up 6 bases and J gave up 7 bases, with 19 bases separating them. In nucleotides, the CDR3 is TGTGCCAGCAGCTTATTCGGAGGCAGGGCGAATGAGCAGTTCTTC. Protein: CASSLFGGRANEQFF. The full variable domain, with the rest looked up from reference TRBV2 and TRBJ2-1, is EPEVTQTPSHQVTQMGQEVILRCVPISNHLYFYWYRQILGQKVEFLVSFYNNEISEKSEIFDDQFSVERPDGSNFTLKIRSTKLEDSAMYFCASSLFGGRANEQFFGPGTRLTVL.

V usage is TRBV7-2 and J usage is TRBJ2-3; D might be TRBD2 (7 bases). Trimming shortened V by 1 base and J by 2 bases, and 13 bases separated the two germline ends. This CDR3 has 16 amino acids. Germline V CDR1 and CDR2: SGHTA, FQGNSA. The CDR3 reads CASSLVSGGATDTQYF. For the CDR3, the DNA is TGTGCCAGCAGCTTAGTTTCTGGGGGGGCCACAGATACGCAGTATTTT. The whole variable domain, remainder taken from reference TRBV7-2 and TRBJ2-3, is GAGVSQSPSNKVTEKGKDVELRCDPISGHTALYWYRQSLGQGLEFLIYFQGNSAPDKSGLPSDRFSAERTGGSVSTLTIQRTQQEDSAVYLCASSLVSGGATDTQYFGPGTRLTVL.

This clonotype has just a few counts. This chain uses TRBV24-1 with TRBJ1-2, with a possible D match to TRBD1 (6 bases). V was cut by 2 bases and J by 0 bases, with 9 bases left in between. CDR1 and CDR2 from the germline V gene are KGHDR and SFDVKD. The CDR3 totals 15 residues. The DNA for the CDR3 is TGTGCCACCAGTGATTCAGGGGACCCTAACTATGGCTACACCTTC. Translating gives CATSDSGDPNYGYTF.

The chain joins TRBV7-3 to TRBJ2-5; 10 positions agree with TRBD2. Trimming took 5 bases from V and 4 from J; bases not matched to a gene: 13. Germline V lookup: CDR1 SGHTA, CDR2 FQGTGA. This CDR3 region has 17 residues. DNA of the CDR3: TGTGCCAGCAGCCCTGGGGGGCTAGCGGGGGAAGGAGAGACCCAGTACTTC. It translates to CASSPGGLAGEGETQYF.

The gene calls are TRBV6-5 and TRBJ2-7; D is possibly TRBD1 or TRBD2 (6 bases each). The CDR3 length is 15 residues. Germline V gives CDR1 MNHEY, CDR2 SVGAGI. V lost 2 bases, J lost 2 bases, and 13 bases lay in between. The CDR3: CASSYTGTAAYEQYF. CDR3 nucleotide sequence: TGTGCCAGCAGTTACACAGGGACTGCGGCCTACGAGCAGTACTTC.

The chain carries TRBV15 and TRBJ2-1, with D unresolved. Germline V lookup: CDR1 LNHNV, CDR2 YYDKDF (reference sequence). The CDR3 contains 14 residues. The V end was cut by 3 bases, the J end by 4 bases, with 10 bases between. The CDR3 nucleotides are TGTGCCACCAGCAGCCACGGTTTATACAATGAGCAGTTCTTC. It yields the protein CATSSHGLYNEQFF.

The chain combines TRBV29-1 with TRBJ2-7, with 8 bases aligning to TRBD1. V shed 3 bases and J 3 bases; nucleotides not matched to a gene: 4. Germline assignment: CDR1 SQVTM and CDR2 ANQGSEA. The CDR3 runs to 13 residues. The CDR3 protein is CSVDRGQGYEQYF. The CDR3 DNA reads TGCAGCGTTGACAGGGGGCAAGGCTACGAGCAGTACTTC.

The chain is built from TRBV7-9 and TRBJ1-2; a weak D match, TRBD1 (5 bases). Germline V gives CDR1 SEHNR, CDR2 FQNEAQ (reference sequence). The CDR3 has 15 amino acids. Trimming took off 0 bases at V and 4 bases at J, with 12 bases between the two ends. Written as DNA, the CDR3 is TGTGCCAGCAGCTTAGCGGTGGGGCCTGTCTATGGCTACACCTTC. It encodes CASSLAVGPVYGYTF.

The sample holds one count of this clonotype. V gene TRBV5-1 combines with J gene TRBJ2-5; 8 nucleotides agree with TRBD2. The CDR3 sequence is 13 residues long. J was trimmed by 5 bases and V by 5 bases; bases with no gene match: 5. Germline V gene sequence: CDR1 SGHRS, CDR2 YFSETQ. CDR3 protein: CASRRGGDETQYF. DNA of the CDR3: TGCGCCAGCAGACGGGGGGGCGATGAGACCCAGTACTTC.

This chain joins TRBV20-1 and TRBJ2-5, with D hard to call. The CDR3 has 13 residues. V lost 0 bases to trimming and J lost 7 bases, with 12 bases between them. In germline, CDR1 is DFQATT, CDR2 SNEGSKA (reference sequence). The CDR3 here is CSAREWPPGTQYF. CDR3 nucleotides: TGCAGTGCTAGAGAGTGGCCCCCGGGGACCCAGTACTTC.

The rearrangement joins TRBV20-1 to TRBJ2-7; D is ambiguous. Trimming took 3 bases from V and 2 from J, leaving 11 bases between them. Germline loops: CDR1 DFQATT, CDR2 SNEGSKA (reference sequence). The CDR3 runs 13 residues. DNA of the CDR3: TGCAGTGCTAGGACTGGCGAAACCTACGAGCAGTACTTC. This codes for CSARTGETYEQYF.